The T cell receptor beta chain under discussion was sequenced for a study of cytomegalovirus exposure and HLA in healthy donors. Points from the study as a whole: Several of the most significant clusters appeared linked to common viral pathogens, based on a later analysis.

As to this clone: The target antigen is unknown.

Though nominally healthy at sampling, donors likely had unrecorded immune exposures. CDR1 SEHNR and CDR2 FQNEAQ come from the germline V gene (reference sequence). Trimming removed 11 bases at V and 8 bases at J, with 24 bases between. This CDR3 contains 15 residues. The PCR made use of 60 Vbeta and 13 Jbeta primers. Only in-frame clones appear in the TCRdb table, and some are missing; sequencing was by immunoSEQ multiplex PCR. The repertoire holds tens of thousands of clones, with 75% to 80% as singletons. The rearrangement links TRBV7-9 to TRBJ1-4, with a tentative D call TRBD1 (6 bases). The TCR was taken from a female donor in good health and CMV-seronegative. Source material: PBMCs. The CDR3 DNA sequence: TGTGCCTCTCGTGGGGGCGGCGGCTTACGAGAAAAACTGTTTTTT. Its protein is CASRGGGGLREKLFF.